The clone carrying this T cell receptor (beta chain) was observed many times. Its antigen is not identified. Investigators profiled TCR beta VDJ and CDR3 from genomic DNA template. A single record per CDR3 protein comes from TCRdb applying MiXCR to the reads. The table includes about 190,000 distinct CDR3 sequences, roughly half detected once. This sample is drawn from a study of CD8+CD57+ T cells in acquired aplastic anemia. Study-level background: Mean yield of DNA from sorted CD4+ and CD8+ cells was approximately 3 ug. Reads per healthy sample averaged roughly 9.9 million (CD4+) and 11.0 million (CD8+). Overall study results and limits: Between the patient and control groups, CD8+ Simpson's diversity did not differ significantly. The number of CD8+ CDR3 sequences shared by patients and controls was fewer than 35.

The V gene lost 1 base and the J gene lost 6 bases, with 11 bases spanning the gap. Germline CDR1 and CDR2: LNHDA and SQIVND (reference sequence). This CDR3 spans 14 amino acids. The specimen sequenced was sorted CD4+, CD8+, or CD8+CD57+ T cells (not recorded which) from PBMCs. J is TRBJ2-3 and V is TRBV19; D remains ambiguous. The TCR originated in a human donor in good health, serving as a control. CDR3 nucleotides: TGTGCCAGTAGTATAGGGCGGAAGGAGGATACGCAGTATTTT. Its translation is CASSIGRKEDTQYF.